These 14 T cell receptor beta chains originate from one sample sequenced in a study of naive CD8 T cells in extremely preterm neonates. Study-wide results and limits: Preterm CDR3s were shorter than older groups', with fewer N additions and less trimming.

Their cognate antigens are unknown. The protocol was immunoSEQ multiplex PCR, while the TCRdb copy is restricted to in-frame clones and leaves out a portion. The table records about 23,000 clones, around 88% of them present only once. Extremely preterm births at 23-27 weeks of gestation supplied the samples. Source material: naive CD8+ T cells from cord blood. These receptors all stem from a boy who was born preterm.

V gene TRBV12-5 combines with J gene TRBJ2-3; D call uncertain. The germline CDR1 and CDR2 sequences are LGHNT and FRNRAP. V was cut by 1 base and J by 2 bases, with 7 bases left in between. CDR3 size: 14 residues. CDR3 in amino acids: CASGLGWSTDTQYF. CDR3 DNA: TGTGCTAGTGGTTTGGGATGGTCCACAGATACGCAGTATTTT.

The chain joins TRBV19 to TRBJ1-2; tentatively, D is TRBD1 (5 bases). CDR1 LNHDA and CDR2 SQIVND come from the germline V gene (reference sequence). The V gene lost 6 bases and the J gene lost 2 bases, with 10 bases spanning the gap. The CDR3 covers 13 residues. CDR3 DNA: TGTGCCAGTAGCTCAGGGTGGAACTATGGCTACACCTTC. Protein product: CASSSGWNYGYTF.

V is TRBV5-4 and J is TRBJ2-5; 10 bases match TRBD1. Germline lookup yields CDR1 SGHNT and CDR2 YYREEE (reference sequence). The trim removed 5 bases at V and 3 bases at J, leaving 1 base unmatched. The CDR3 has 13 residues. The CDR3: CASRTGGEETQYF. The CDR3 DNA reads TGTGCCAGCAGGACAGGGGGCGAAGAGACCCAGTACTTC.

This clone turned up a few times. V and J are TRBV19 and TRBJ2-2; D is ambiguous. The CDR3 contains 14 residues. CDR1 LNHDA and CDR2 SQIVND come from the germline V gene (reference sequence). The V gene lost 2 bases and the J gene lost 0 bases, with 4 bases spanning the gap. CDR3 sequence reads: CASSILANTGELFF. In DNA, the CDR3 is TGTGCCAGTAGTATACTAGCGAACACCGGGGAGCTGTTTTTT. Full variable domain (rest looked up from reference TRBV19 and TRBJ2-2): DGGITQSPKYLFRKEGQNVTLSCEQNLNHDAMYWYRQDPGQGLRLIYYSQIVNDFQKGDIAEGYSVSREKKESFPLTVTSAQKNPTAFYLCASSILANTGELFFGEGSRLTVL.

This CDR3 is CASSGRGREETQYF. CDR3 nucleotides: TGTGCCAGCAGCGGAAGGGGGCGCGAAGAGACCCAGTACTTC. The chain carries TRBV4-2 and TRBJ2-5, with 7 bases aligning to TRBD1. With V trimmed by 5 bases and J by 3 bases, 6 bases remained unmatched. Germline-derived CDR1 and CDR2 are LGHNA and YNFKEQ. The CDR3 consists of 14 residues.

The V call is TRBV29-1, the J call TRBJ1-1; D is ambiguous. The V end was cut by 0 bases, the J end by 1 base, with 6 bases between. This CDR3 is 13 amino acids long. The germline gives CDR1 SQVTM, CDR2 ANQGSEA. The CDR3 protein is CSVEDPQNTEAFF. CDR3 nucleotide sequence: TGCAGCGTTGAAGATCCCCAGAACACTGAAGCTTTCTTT.

The V gene is TRBV30, the J gene TRBJ1-1; D may be TRBD1 (6 bases). The CDR3 is 12 amino acids. Germline values: CDR1 GTSNPN, CDR2 SVGIG (reference sequence). V lost 0 bases and J lost 4, with 6 bases in between. The CDR3 nucleotides are TGTGCCTGGAGTGTACAGGGCACTGAAGCTTTCTTT. Translated, it gives CAWSVQGTEAFF.

V and J are TRBV9 and TRBJ1-1; TRBD1 matches 8 bases. Trimming cost V 3 bases and J 0 bases; bases outside gene matches: 1. The CDR3 extends over 14 amino acids. Germline V lookup: CDR1 SGDLS, CDR2 YYNGEE. The CDR3 here is CASSAGGMNTEAFF. CDR3 sequence (DNA): TGTGCCAGCAGCGCAGGGGGCATGAACACTGAAGCTTTCTTT.

To note about this clone: The sample has other DNA sequences that encode this CDR3 too. The J gene is TRBJ1-2, the V gene TRBV29-1; D might be TRBD1 (5 bases). CDR3 length: 11 residues. Trimming left V 3 bases short and J 3 bases short, with 5 bases between. In germline, CDR1 is SQVTM, CDR2 ANQGSEA. CDR3: CSVEGHYGYTF. CDR3 DNA sequence: TGCAGCGTTGAGGGACACTATGGCTACACCTTC. Full variable domain (missing parts from reference TRBV29-1 and TRBJ1-2): SAVISQKPSRDICQRGTSLTIQCQVDSQVTMMFWYRQQPGQSLTLIATANQGSEATYESGFVIDKFPISRPNLTFSTLTVSNMSPEDSSIYLCSVEGHYGYTFGSGTRLTVV.

A remark on this clone: Within the sample, other DNA sequences also encode this same CDR3. The J gene is TRBJ2-1, the V gene TRBV7-3; a possible D gene is TRBD2 (6 bases). This CDR3 is 14 amino acids long. The germline gives CDR1 SGHTA, CDR2 FQGTGA. Trimming took off 0 bases at V and 7 bases at J, with 10 bases between the two ends. The CDR3 protein is CASSLTPSENEQFF. The CDR3 nucleotides are TGTGCCAGCAGCTTAACGCCTAGCGAAAATGAGCAGTTCTTC.

CDR3 amino acids: CASSDSSYNEQFF. The CDR3 bases are TGTGCCAGCAGTGACAGCTCCTACAATGAGCAGTTCTTC. The V call is TRBV25-1, the J call TRBJ2-1; D is uncertain. Germline CDR1 and CDR2: MGHDK and SYGVNS. V dropped 3 bases and J dropped 0 bases, with 3 bases sitting between them. The CDR3 has 13 residues.

This clone was counted a few times. Additional DNA sequences in this sample encode the identical CDR3. The V call is TRBV29-1, the J call TRBJ1-1; D uncertain. V was cut by 3 bases and J by 1 base, with 3 bases left in between. Germline assignment: CDR1 SQVTM and CDR2 ANQGSEA. The CDR3 spans 11 residues. CDR3 region: CSVEGNTEAFF. The CDR3, as DNA: TGCAGCGTTGAGGGGAACACTGAAGCTTTCTTT.

V gene TRBV4-1 combines with J gene TRBJ2-7; 7 bases align to TRBD2. Losses at the gene ends were 1 base for V and 3 bases for J; bases not matched to a gene: 0. Looked up from germline, CDR1 is MGHRA and CDR2 is YSYEKL. This CDR3 spans 13 amino acids. The CDR3 coding sequence is TGCGCCAGCAGCCAAGGGGGGGGCTACGAGCAGTACTTC. Residues: CASSQGGGYEQYF.

This rearrangement joins TRBV7-3 to TRBJ2-1, with D perhaps matching TRBD2 (7 bases). Germline values: CDR1 SGHTA, CDR2 FQGTGA. The CDR3 is 15 amino acids. V was trimmed by 1 base and J by 4 bases, leaving 11 bases between them. This CDR3 is CASSLRGGGYNEQFF. As DNA, the CDR3 is TGTGCCAGCAGCTTAAGAGGGGGAGGGTACAATGAGCAGTTCTTC.